This T cell receptor (beta chain) was captured in a study of blood T cell repertoires in COVID-19. On the study more broadly: Sites in the United States, Italy and Spain provided acute and convalescent COVID-19 samples. In each case, the material was cDNA or gDNA derived from T cells, B-cell-depleted T cells, or PBMCs.

Per the authors' pipeline: Using reference gene primer amplification, nucleated cell counts were estimated. TCRdb's table, derived via immunoSEQ multiplex PCR, lists solely in-frame clones and lacks some. That table gives V, J and clone size, and the DNA gave D and trimming. Of some 130,000 clones detected, roughly 91% appear once; the ten largest clones hold roughly 18%. The count of this clone is one. V lost 7 bases to trimming and J lost 2 bases; unmatched junction nucleotides: 4. The germline V gene has CDR1 ENHRY and CDR2 SYGVKD. The CDR3 length is 14 residues. V usage is TRBV10-3 and J usage is TRBJ1-3, with 8 positions matching TRBD1. Sequencing used peripheral blood. The TCR sequence derives from a man aged 45-60 years with active or convalescent COVID-19. The CDR3, as DNA: TGTGCCATCAATGGACAGGGCCCTGGAAACACCATATATTTT. Translation gives CAINGQGPGNTIYF.